These T cell receptor beta chains were read from a single sample in a study of T cell changes during pregnancy in multiple sclerosis. Only in-frame clones appear in the TCRdb table, and some are missing; sequencing was by immunoSEQ multiplex PCR. The table has about 74,000 clones, approximately 90% seen once. Sequenced material: peripheral blood, taken before pregnancy. The receptors come from a female donor with multiple sclerosis, enrolled in a pregnancy study. Both conserved end residues are part of each CDR3. Each record gives: clone size, D gene, J gene, V gene, CDR3 DNA, CDR3 protein. A D gene is named only where the DNA matches it firmly. The listing skips clone size in some rows; elsewhere it reads once, few, many or a size class.

clone_size: .
d_call: .
j_call: TRBJ2-7
v_call: TRBV30
cdr3_nt: TGTGCCTGGAGTGTAGCGGGCTACGAGCAGTACTTC
cdr3_aa: CAWSVAGYEQYF

clone_size: .
d_call: TRBD1
j_call: TRBJ1-2
v_call: TRBV10-3
cdr3_nt: TGTGCCATCAGCCCATTCCCCGGGACAGACTATGGCTACACCTTC
cdr3_aa: CAISPFPGTDYGYTF

clone_size: .
d_call: .
j_call: TRBJ1-2
v_call: TRBV10-3
cdr3_nt: TGTGCCATCCCCGGGAGGGATTCTGCTAACTACACCTTC
cdr3_aa: CAIPGRDSANYTF

clone_size: .
d_call: .
j_call: TRBJ1-1
v_call: TRBV6-6
cdr3_nt: TGTGCCAGCAGTGGGCAGATGAGCACTGAAGCTTTCTTT
cdr3_aa: CASSGQMSTEAFF

clone_size: .
d_call: .
j_call: TRBJ2-2
v_call: TRBV27
cdr3_nt: TGTGCCAGCAGAGGAGCTGGCGGGGAGCTGTTTTTT
cdr3_aa: CASRGAGGELFF

clone_size: .
d_call: .
j_call: TRBJ2-3
v_call: TRBV4-2
cdr3_nt: TGTGCCAGCAGCCAAGATCTCACAGATACGCAGTATTTT
cdr3_aa: CASSQDLTDTQYF

clone_size: .
d_call: TRBD1
j_call: TRBJ1-1
v_call: TRBV30
cdr3_nt: TGTGCCTGGAGTGCAGGGACAGGGAGCACTGAAGCTTTCTTT
cdr3_aa: CAWSAGTGSTEAFF

clone_size: .
d_call: TRBD1
j_call: TRBJ2-1
v_call: TRBV25-1
cdr3_nt: TGTGCCAGCAGTGAATCTGACAGGGCCCCATCCTACAATGAGCAGTTCTTC
cdr3_aa: CASSESDRAPSYNEQFF

clone_size: .
d_call: TRBD2
j_call: TRBJ2-2
v_call: TRBV9
cdr3_nt: TGTGCCAGCAGCCTAGCGGGGGTAAACACCGGGGAGCTGTTTTTT
cdr3_aa: CASSLAGVNTGELFF

clone_size: .
d_call: TRBD2
j_call: TRBJ2-7
v_call: TRBV4-1
cdr3_nt: TGCGCCAGCAGCCAAGAGGCTCCGGGAGGCAACGAGCAGTACTTC
cdr3_aa: CASSQEAPGGNEQYF

clone_size: .
d_call: .
j_call: TRBJ2-3
v_call: TRBV5-1
cdr3_nt: TGCGCCAGCAGCCAGGGAGGCGGCTTTAGCACAGATACGCAGTATTTT
cdr3_aa: CASSQGGGFSTDTQYF

clone_size: .
d_call: .
j_call: TRBJ1-1
v_call: TRBV7-9
cdr3_nt: TGTGCCAGCAGCTTAGGGGCAGTCGCCACTGAAGCTTTCTTT
cdr3_aa: CASSLGAVATEAFF

clone_size: .
d_call: TRBD1
j_call: TRBJ2-5
v_call: TRBV7-2
cdr3_nt: TGTGCCAGCAGCCCCGACAGGGGCGAGACCCAGTACTTC
cdr3_aa: CASSPDRGETQYF

clone_size: .
d_call: TRBD2
j_call: TRBJ2-5
v_call: TRBV6-6
cdr3_nt: TGTGCCAGCAGTAGGGTGGGGGGGGAGACCCAGTACTTC
cdr3_aa: CASSRVGGETQYF

clone_size: .
d_call: .
j_call: TRBJ2-3
v_call: TRBV7-3
cdr3_nt: TGTGCCAGCAGCCCGGGGATGGGTACGCAGTATTTT
cdr3_aa: CASSPGMGTQYF

clone_size: once
d_call: TRBD1
j_call: TRBJ2-2
v_call: TRBV4-3
cdr3_nt: TGCGCCAGCAGCCGACCTGACAGGGCCTCGGCGGCCGGGGAGCTGTTTTTT
cdr3_aa: CASSRPDRASAAGELFF

clone_size: .
d_call: TRBD2
j_call: TRBJ2-7
v_call: TRBV18
cdr3_nt: TGTGCCAGCTCACCCCCGGGGGGTTTCTCCTACGAGCAGTACTTC
cdr3_aa: CASSPPGGFSYEQYF

clone_size: .
d_call: TRBD2
j_call: TRBJ2-5
v_call: TRBV10-3
cdr3_nt: TGTGCCATCAGTAGAGGGCAGGAAGCGGGGCAAGAGACCCAGTACTTC
cdr3_aa: CAISRGQEAGQETQYF

clone_size: few
d_call: .
j_call: TRBJ1-1
v_call: TRBV4-3
cdr3_nt: TGCGCCAGCAGCCTGGAAGTGGGTAGCACGGGTTGGACTGAAGCTTTCTTT
cdr3_aa: CASSLEVGSTGWTEAFF

clone_size: .
d_call: TRBD2
j_call: TRBJ2-5
v_call: TRBV7-2
cdr3_nt: TGTGCCAGCAAGCGGGGGCTGGGAGAGACCCAGTACTTC
cdr3_aa: CASKRGLGETQYF

clone_size: .
d_call: .
j_call: TRBJ2-7
v_call: TRBV5-4
cdr3_nt: TGTGCCAGCAGCTTAGCGGGTGTTAACTACGAGCAGTACTTC
cdr3_aa: CASSLAGVNYEQYF

clone_size: .
d_call: TRBD2
j_call: TRBJ2-3
v_call: TRBV5-1
cdr3_nt: TGCGCCAGCAGCCTGTGGAGTAGCGGGGGGGCTGGGGCAGATACGCAGTATTTT
cdr3_aa: CASSLWSSGGAGADTQYF

clone_size: .
d_call: .
j_call: TRBJ2-2
v_call: TRBV5-6
cdr3_nt: TGTGCCAGCAGCTTGGTTGATAGTCCCCGGGGGCTGTTTTTT
cdr3_aa: CASSLVDSPRGLFF

clone_size: .
d_call: TRBD1
j_call: TRBJ1-5
v_call: TRBV28
cdr3_nt: TGTGCCAGCAGTTCACCGGGACAGGGCAATCAGCCCCAGCATTTT
cdr3_aa: CASSSPGQGNQPQHF

clone_size: .
d_call: .
j_call: TRBJ1-2
v_call: TRBV28
cdr3_nt: TGTGCCAGCAGTTTGCTAGGGAGTGGCGGCTACACCTTC
cdr3_aa: CASSLLGSGGYTF

clone_size: .
d_call: .
j_call: TRBJ2-5
v_call: TRBV5-1
cdr3_nt: TGCGCCAGCAGCTTGGCCTGGGGAGGTCAAGAGACCCAGTACTTC
cdr3_aa: CASSLAWGGQETQYF

clone_size: once
d_call: TRBD2
j_call: TRBJ2-7
v_call: TRBV28
cdr3_nt: TGTGCCAGCAGTCCTGGGACTAAAGCCTACGAGCAGTACTTC
cdr3_aa: CASSPGTKAYEQYF

clone_size: .
d_call: .
j_call: TRBJ1-1
v_call: TRBV7-3
cdr3_nt: TGTGCCAGCACCCTGGAGGAGAACACTGAAGCTTTCTTT
cdr3_aa: CASTLEENTEAFF

clone_size: .
d_call: TRBD1
j_call: TRBJ1-1
v_call: TRBV19
cdr3_nt: TGTGCCAGTAGGGCAGACAGGGTGAACACTGAAGCTTTCTTT
cdr3_aa: CASRADRVNTEAFF

clone_size: .
d_call: .
j_call: TRBJ1-5
v_call: TRBV2
cdr3_nt: TGTGCCAGCAGTGACGGGGGGTTGGGGGGTAATCAGCCCCAGCATTTT
cdr3_aa: CASSDGGLGGNQPQHF

clone_size: once
d_call: TRBD2
j_call: TRBJ2-3
v_call: TRBV9
cdr3_nt: TGTGCCAGCAGCGTAGACGGAGCGGGGGGAGATACGCAGTATTTT
cdr3_aa: CASSVDGAGGDTQYF

clone_size: .
d_call: .
j_call: TRBJ1-5
v_call: TRBV6-1
cdr3_nt: TGTGCCAGCAGTGAAGCCACCCTTACAGGTCTCAGTCAGCCCCAGCATTTT
cdr3_aa: CASSEATLTGLSQPQHF

clone_size: .
d_call: .
j_call: TRBJ1-4
v_call: TRBV5-5
cdr3_nt: TGTGCCAGCAGCTTTTGCTCAGGGTCCTCTCCTCGAGGGGGTGAAAAACTGTTTTTT
cdr3_aa: CASSFCSGSSPRGGEKLFF

clone_size: .
d_call: TRBD1
j_call: TRBJ1-1
v_call: TRBV27
cdr3_nt: TGTGCCAGCAGTTTAAGAGGCTGGAGGACAGGGATCATGAACACTGAAGCTTTCTTT
cdr3_aa: CASSLRGWRTGIMNTEAFF

clone_size: .
d_call: .
j_call: TRBJ1-5
v_call: TRBV19
cdr3_nt: TGTGCCAGTAGTATAGATCAGGCGCATCAGCCCCAGCATTTT
cdr3_aa: CASSIDQAHQPQHF

clone_size: .
d_call: .
j_call: TRBJ1-2
v_call: TRBV28
cdr3_nt: TGTGCCAGCAGTCCCCCTTACCAGCTGGGGCACTATGGCTACACCTTC
cdr3_aa: CASSPPYQLGHYGYTF

clone_size: .
d_call: .
j_call: TRBJ1-1
v_call: TRBV6-1
cdr3_nt: TGTGCCAGCACTCTAACAGGGAGCACTGAAGCTTTCTTT
cdr3_aa: CASTLTGSTEAFF

clone_size: .
d_call: TRBD1
j_call: TRBJ1-5
v_call: TRBV6-6
cdr3_nt: TGTGCCAGCAGTTACCCGGGACAGGGGATGGATCAGCCCCAGCATTTT
cdr3_aa: CASSYPGQGMDQPQHF

clone_size: .
d_call: .
j_call: TRBJ1-1
v_call: TRBV27
cdr3_nt: TGTGCCAGCAGTTTAACTCCAGGCGGGACGGAAGCTTTCTTT
cdr3_aa: CASSLTPGGTEAFF

clone_size: .
d_call: .
j_call: TRBJ2-3
v_call: TRBV30
cdr3_nt: TGTGCCTGGAGGAATGCCCGGAGGTGGGATACGCAGTATTTT
cdr3_aa: CAWRNARRWDTQYF

clone_size: .
d_call: TRBD1
j_call: TRBJ1-1
v_call: TRBV7-9
cdr3_nt: TGTGCCAGCAGCCCACCGGGACAGGGATTTAACACTGAAGCTTTCTTT
cdr3_aa: CASSPPGQGFNTEAFF

clone_size: .
d_call: TRBD1
j_call: TRBJ1-2
v_call: TRBV28
cdr3_nt: TGTGCCAGCAGTGGACAGGGGGGAGGCTACACCTTC
cdr3_aa: CASSGQGGGYTF

clone_size: .
d_call: .
j_call: TRBJ1-2
v_call: TRBV11-3
cdr3_nt: TGTGCCAGCAGCTTAGTGAGGCAGGGGCATGGCTACACCTTC
cdr3_aa: CASSLVRQGHGYTF

clone_size: .
d_call: .
j_call: TRBJ1-1
v_call: TRBV25-1
cdr3_nt: TGTGCCAGCAGTGAATATCAGAGGTACACTGAAGCTTTCTTT
cdr3_aa: CASSEYQRYTEAFF

clone_size: .
d_call: .
j_call: TRBJ1-2
v_call: TRBV7-8
cdr3_nt: TGTGCCAGCAGCAATTCGGCCGCAGGGGTGGGAAACGACTACACCTTC
cdr3_aa: CASSNSAAGVGNDYTF

clone_size: .
d_call: TRBD2
j_call: TRBJ2-2
v_call: TRBV6-1
cdr3_nt: TGTGCCAGCAGTGCCCCGGGACTAGCGGGGGAAGAGAACACCGGGGAGCTGTTTTTT
cdr3_aa: CASSAPGLAGEENTGELFF

clone_size: .
d_call: .
j_call: TRBJ1-2
v_call: TRBV6-5
cdr3_nt: TGTGCCAGCAGTTACTCTCAGGGCCCTACCTATGGCTACACCTTC
cdr3_aa: CASSYSQGPTYGYTF

clone_size: .
d_call: .
j_call: TRBJ2-2
v_call: TRBV6-1
cdr3_nt: TGTGCCAGCAGTGATCTCGGGAAAGGCGCCGGGGAGCTGTTTTTT
cdr3_aa: CASSDLGKGAGELFF

clone_size: .
d_call: TRBD2
j_call: TRBJ2-3
v_call: TRBV9
cdr3_nt: TGTGCCAGCAGCTATGGACTAGCGGGAAGCACAGATACGCAGTATTTT
cdr3_aa: CASSYGLAGSTDTQYF

clone_size: few
d_call: .
j_call: TRBJ1-1
v_call: TRBV7-9
cdr3_nt: TGTGCCAGCAGCCCCGGGACAGAAGCTTTCTTT
cdr3_aa: CASSPGTEAFF

clone_size: .
d_call: .
j_call: TRBJ1-2
v_call: TRBV6-1
cdr3_nt: TGTGCCAGCAGTGAATCCGTGACAGGAGAAGGCTACACCTTC
cdr3_aa: CASSESVTGEGYTF

clone_size: .
d_call: TRBD2
j_call: TRBJ2-7
v_call: TRBV10-3
cdr3_nt: TGTGCCATCAGTCCCGCCGGCGGTAGCGGGCAGAGGGTACTGCAGTACTTC
cdr3_aa: CAISPAGGSGQRVLQYF

clone_size: .
d_call: TRBD1
j_call: TRBJ2-7
v_call: TRBV19
cdr3_nt: TGTGCCAGTAGAAAGTTGGGACAGACGGGGACCTACGAGCAGTACTTC
cdr3_aa: CASRKLGQTGTYEQYF

clone_size: few
d_call: TRBD2
j_call: TRBJ2-7
v_call: TRBV7-8
cdr3_nt: TGTGCCAGCAGCAATGGACTAGCGGGGGGGTACTACGAGCAGTACTTC
cdr3_aa: CASSNGLAGGYYEQYF

clone_size: .
d_call: .
j_call: TRBJ2-1
v_call: TRBV9
cdr3_nt: TGTGCCAGCAGGCGGGACGGTGGATTTCTGAATGAGCAGTTCTTC
cdr3_aa: CASRRDGGFLNEQFF

clone_size: few
d_call: .
j_call: TRBJ2-4
v_call: TRBV7-9
cdr3_nt: TGTGCCAGCAGCCCCAGGGTTGCAAACATTCAGTACTTC
cdr3_aa: CASSPRVANIQYF

clone_size: .
d_call: TRBD1
j_call: TRBJ2-1
v_call: TRBV27
cdr3_nt: TGTGCCAGCGCTCCGGGTTGGGACAGGCTCAATGAGCAGTTCTTC
cdr3_aa: CASAPGWDRLNEQFF

clone_size: .
d_call: .
j_call: TRBJ1-5
v_call: TRBV7-2
cdr3_nt: TGTGCCAGCAGCTCTGGACAGCTAAAGGGTCAGCCCCAGCATTTT
cdr3_aa: CASSSGQLKGQPQHF

clone_size: .
d_call: TRBD1
j_call: TRBJ1-1
v_call: TRBV7-9
cdr3_nt: TGTGCCGGAAATCCCCAGGGGGCAGAGGGTGAAGCTTTCTTT
cdr3_aa: CAGNPQGAEGEAFF

clone_size: .
d_call: .
j_call: TRBJ2-4
v_call: TRBV21-1
cdr3_nt: TGTGCCAGCCTGGATGGTGGCGGGGGGACCAAAAACATTCAGTACTTC
cdr3_aa: CASLDGGGGTKNIQYF